These 28 T cell receptor beta chains share one sample of origin, sequenced in a study of OX40 agonist ivuxolimab in advanced cancers. Assay used: immunoSEQ multiplex PCR; TCRdb lists only in-frame clones, some missing. The table records about 77,000 clones, around 94% of them present only once. The sequencing here drew on CD4+ or CD8+ T cells sorted from blood, taken in a trial of the OX40 agonist ivuxolimab. These receptors were obtained from an adult with an advanced solid tumor such as melanoma, head and neck, liver or kidney cancer.

The gene calls are TRBV28 and TRBJ2-5; 11 positions match TRBD1. CDR1 is MDHEN, CDR2 SYDVKM, per germline. The CDR3 is 17 residues long. Trimming removed 4 bases from V and 4 bases from J; junction bases left unmatched: 11. CDR3 nucleotide sequence: TGTGCCAGCAGTTCTCCCCCGGGGACAGGGGGACTAGAGACCCAGTACTTC. Translating gives CASSSPPGTGGLETQYF.

The chain has TRBV19 and TRBJ2-5; the D gene is possibly TRBD2 (5 bases). The length of the CDR3 is 14 residues. Germline CDR1 and CDR2: LNHDA and SQIVND (reference sequence). The V and J ends lost 3 bases and 4 bases respectively, with 12 bases between them. This CDR3 reads CASSIRRGIETQYF. In DNA form, the CDR3 reads TGTGCCAGTAGTATCCGGAGAGGGATAGAGACCCAGTACTTC.

This chain uses TRBV18 with TRBJ2-2, with 8 positions matching TRBD1. J gave up 7 bases and V 5 bases, and 6 bases lay outside the gene matches. This CDR3 comprises 14 residues. Germline V gene sequence: CDR1 KGHSH, CDR2 LQKENI. CDR3: CASSARGLGGELFF. The CDR3 bases are TGTGCCAGCTCAGCCAGGGGGCTCGGCGGGGAGCTGTTTTTT.

This chain links TRBV19 with TRBJ1-1; 10 nucleotides agree with TRBD1. With 6 bases clipped from V and 0 bases from J, the junction kept 4 bases outside the gene matches. CDR1 is LNHDA and CDR2 is SQIVND in the germline V gene (reference sequence). This CDR3 contains 15 residues. The chain's CDR3 is CASRRQGAMNTEAFF. CDR3 nucleotides: TGTGCCAGTAGGAGACAGGGGGCGATGAACACTGAAGCTTTCTTT.

This clone has just a few counts. The gene calls are TRBV5-1 and TRBJ2-3; D remains unclear. Germline V gene sequence: CDR1 SGHRS, CDR2 YFSETQ. This CDR3 has 13 residues. The V and J ends lost 0 bases and 6 bases respectively, with 8 bases between them. The CDR3 DNA follows: TGCGCCAGCAGCTTGGCCATGGGCGATACGCAGTATTTT. Encoded protein: CASSLAMGDTQYF.

The V and J genes are TRBV27 and TRBJ1-2; 8 nucleotides match TRBD1. This CDR3 is 17 amino acids long. CDR1 and CDR2 (germline): MNHEY, SMNVEV (reference sequence). V was pared by 3 bases and J by 1 base, with 10 bases of the junction left unmatched. CDR3 nucleotides: TGTGCCAGCAGTTTCCCCCAACGGACAGGGATTAACTATGGCTACACCTTC. Translating it yields CASSFPQRTGINYGYTF.

This chain connects TRBV5-1 to TRBJ2-1, with TRBD2 matching 7 bases. The CDR3 is 15 amino acids. Germline-derived CDR1 and CDR2 are SGHRS and YFSETQ. Germline trimming cut 0 bases from V and 4 bases from J; bases unmatched to any gene: 4. CDR3 sequence reads: CASSLEASGYNEQFF. CDR3 DNA: TGCGCCAGCAGCTTGGAGGCTAGCGGATACAATGAGCAGTTCTTC.

This chain joins TRBV5-1 and TRBJ2-5; D gene unclear. Near its end, the DNA agrees better with TRBJ2-7, so the J call may be wrong. The CDR3 totals 13 residues. The germline CDR1 and CDR2 sequences are SGHRS and YFSETQ. As DNA, the CDR3 is TGCGCCAGCAGCTTGGGCCTTACCTACGAGCAGTACTTC. The encoded protein is CASSLGLTYEQYF.

CDR3 nucleotides: TGTGCCAGCAGCTTAAGGGCAGGTGGTAACTATGGCTACACCTTC. Its protein is CASSLRAGGNYGYTF. The chain carries TRBV7-2 and TRBJ1-2, with D unclear. CDR3 length: 15 residues. Germline values: CDR1 SGHTA, CDR2 FQGNSA. V gave up 2 bases and J gave up 1 base, with 11 bases separating them.

The V call is TRBV6-1, the J call TRBJ2-3, with D perhaps matching TRBD2 (6 bases). This CDR3 has 14 residues. Trimming removed 8 bases at V and 5 bases at J, with 17 bases between. Germline-derived CDR1 and CDR2 are MNHNS and SASEGT. This CDR3 is CASGFGGYGDTQYF. As DNA, the CDR3 is TGTGCCAGCGGGTTCGGGGGATACGGAGATACGCAGTATTTT.

V and J are TRBV7-9 and TRBJ1-1; 8 bases match TRBD1. Trimming cost V 5 bases and J 2 bases; bases outside gene matches: 7. Germline V gene sequence: CDR1 SEHNR, CDR2 FQNEAQ (reference sequence). The CDR3 is 15 amino acids. CDR3 in DNA: TGTGCCAGCAGCCCAAGGGCAGGGGGCAACACTGAAGCTTTCTTT. This codes for CASSPRAGGNTEAFF.

V and J are TRBV6-6 and TRBJ2-1; possibly TRBD2 for D (5 bases). The germline gives CDR1 MNHNY, CDR2 SVGAGI (reference sequence). This CDR3 is built from 12 residues. Trimming took off 7 bases at V and 8 bases at J, with 12 bases between the two ends. CDR3 DNA: TGTGCCAGCAAGAGGGCCAAGGATGAGCAGTTCTTC. The encoded protein is CASKRAKDEQFF.

The chain employs TRBV5-1 and TRBJ2-5; 10 positions match TRBD2. Germline CDR1 reads SGHRS; CDR2 reads YFSETQ. CDR3 length equals 15 residues. The V and J ends lost 4 bases and 4 bases, in that order; junction bases with no gene match: 7. The CDR3 sequence: CASSQTSGQGETQYF. The CDR3 DNA reads TGCGCCAGCAGCCAGACTAGCGGGCAGGGAGAGACCCAGTACTTC.

V and J are TRBV7-6 and TRBJ1-4, with D possibly being TRBD1 (5 bases). The CDR3 extends over 13 amino acids. In germline, CDR1 is SGHVS, CDR2 FNYEAQ. V lost 2 bases, J lost 5 bases, and 6 bases lay in between. The CDR3 sequence: CASSLRGNEKLFF. For the CDR3, the DNA is TGTGCCAGCAGCTTAAGGGGAAATGAAAAACTGTTTTTT.

The chain employs TRBV21-1 and TRBJ1-1. TRBV21-1 is tagged as a pseudogene. This CDR3 comprises 11 residues. This chain's CDR3 is CASTGSTEAFF. Here the CDR3 DNA reads TGTGCCAGCACCGGCTCCACTGAAGCTTTCTTT.

This sequence joins TRBV27 and TRBJ1-1; 12 bases fit TRBD1. CDR1 MNHEY and CDR2 SMNVEV come from the germline V gene (reference sequence). The CDR3 is 16 amino acids. With 3 bases clipped from V and 4 bases from J, the junction kept 6 bases outside the gene matches. CDR3 coding DNA: TGTGCCAGCAGTTTGTTTGGGACAGGGGGCCTCACTGAAGCTTTCTTT. It specifies CASSLFGTGGLTEAFF.

Points on this clone: The sample holds other DNA sequences that translate to the same CDR3. V and J are TRBV18 and TRBJ2-3; D is unresolved. V was trimmed by 0 bases and J by 0 bases, leaving 1 base between them. CDR1 is KGHSH, CDR2 LQKENI, per germline. CDR3 length: 13 amino acids. CDR3 nucleotide sequence: TGTGCCAGCTCACCACCGAGCACAGATACGCAGTATTTT. Translating gives CASSPPSTDTQYF.

This sequence joins TRBV28 and TRBJ1-2; D is unresolved. This CDR3 is built from 10 residues. The V end was cut by 8 bases, the J end by 5 bases, with 6 bases between. The germline gives CDR1 MDHEN, CDR2 SYDVKM. The CDR3 bases are TGTGCCAGCCAGTCTTATGGCTACACCTTC. It codes for CASQSYGYTF.

The gene calls are TRBV5-1 and TRBJ2-7; TRBD1 agrees at 7 bases. The CDR3 runs to 13 residues. V shed 0 bases and J 6 bases; nucleotides not matched to a gene: 3. Germline loops: CDR1 SGHRS, CDR2 YFSETQ. Here the CDR3 DNA reads TGCGCCAGCAGCTTGGCATCAGGGGGCGAGCAGTACTTC. Translation gives CASSLASGGEQYF.

This CDR3 is CASKAGGSYEQYF. CDR3 nucleotide sequence: TGTGCCAGTAAAGCGGGGGGGAGCTACGAGCAGTACTTC. This chain connects TRBV19 to TRBJ2-7, with 10 positions matching TRBD2. Unmatched junction bases numbered 3, after V lost 7 bases and J lost 3 bases. CDR3 length: 13 residues. The germline V gene encodes CDR1 LNHDA and CDR2 SQIVND (reference sequence).

This clone was found once. V and J are TRBV4-3 and TRBJ1-5; D not resolved. Germline V gene data show CDR1 as LGHNA and CDR2 as YSLEER. The length of the CDR3 is 13 residues. The germline V and J ends were trimmed by 0 bases and 4 bases, with 4 bases remaining between them. The CDR3 bases are TGCGCCAGCAGCCAAGAGTCGAATCAGCCCCAGCATTTT. Its protein is CASSQESNQPQHF.

The rearrangement joins TRBV7-3 to TRBJ2-2; 11 bases agree with TRBD2. The junction had 4 bases not matched to a gene; V was cut back by 0 bases and J by 7 bases. This CDR3 region has 16 residues. CDR1 and CDR2 from the germline V gene are SGHTA and FQGTGA. CDR3 sequence: CASSLTSGRGGGELFF. The CDR3 DNA reads TGTGCCAGCAGCTTAACTAGCGGGAGGGGAGGCGGGGAGCTGTTTTTT.

The sample holds one count of this clone. V is TRBV5-6 and J is TRBJ2-1; 9 bases line up with TRBD2. V gave up 1 base and J gave up 4 bases; unmatched junction bases: 3. Germline V CDR1 and CDR2: SGHDT, YYEEEE. This CDR3 is 15 amino acids long. This CDR3 is CASSLMAGGYNEQFF. The CDR3 DNA is TGTGCCAGCAGCTTGATGGCGGGGGGGTACAATGAGCAGTTCTTC. Looking up the rest from reference TRBV5-6 and TRBJ2-1 gives the full variable domain: DAGVTQSPTHLIKTRGQQVTLRCSPKSGHDTVSWYQQALGQGPQFIFQYYEEEERQRGNFPDRFSGHQFPNYSSELNVNALLLGDSALYLCASSLMAGGYNEQFFGPGTRLTVL.

V and J are TRBV5-1 and TRBJ2-3; 7 bases fit TRBD2. The CDR3 extends over 13 amino acids. Germline loops: CDR1 SGHRS, CDR2 YFSETQ. V gave up 1 base and J gave up 5 bases; unmatched junction bases: 1. For the CDR3, the DNA is TGCGCCAGCAGCTTGAGGGAGGGAGATACGCAGTATTTT. Amino acid sequence: CASSLREGDTQYF. Complete variable domain (other parts from reference TRBV5-1 and TRBJ2-3): KAGVTQTPRYLIKTRGQQVTLSCSPISGHRSVSWYQQTPGQGLQFLFEYFSETQRNKGNFPGRFSGRQFSNSRSEMNVSTLELGDSALYLCASSLREGDTQYFGPGTRLTVL.

This clone was observed once. J is TRBJ2-3 and V is TRBV29-1; D may be TRBD1 (6 bases). This CDR3 comprises 13 residues. The germline V gene encodes CDR1 SQVTM and CDR2 ANQGSEA. With 5 bases removed from V and 6 bases from J, the gap between germline ends came to 15 bases. The CDR3 bases are TGCAGCGTTTTGGCAGGGGTGGGGGATACGCAGTATTTT. Its protein product is CSVLAGVGDTQYF.

V and J are TRBV11-3 and TRBJ1-1; the D is unclear. The V end was cut by 1 base, the J end by 5 bases, with 5 bases between. CDR1 SGHNT and CDR2 YENEEA come from the germline V gene. The CDR3 has 12 amino acids. CDR3 sequence: CASSLGRTEAFF. The CDR3, as DNA: TGTGCCAGCAGCTTAGGGAGGACTGAAGCTTTCTTT.

The chain recombines TRBV29-1 with TRBJ2-3; weak D call: TRBD1 (6 bases). V lost 5 bases and J 6 bases, leaving 12 bases between the germline ends. CDR1 and CDR2 (germline): SQVTM, ANQGSEA. The CDR3 consists of 12 residues. CDR3: CSVSYRADTQYF. CDR3 in DNA: TGCAGCGTTTCCTACAGGGCCGATACGCAGTATTTT.

The rearrangement uses TRBV2 and TRBJ2-1, with D tentatively TRBD1 (6 bases). Trimming shortened V by 4 bases and J by 4 bases, and 8 bases separated the two germline ends. The germline V gene encodes CDR1 SNHLY and CDR2 FYNNEI. The CDR3 consists of 13 residues. CDR3 DNA: TGTGCCAGCAGTGGAAGGGGGTACAATGAGCAGTTCTTC. Amino acid sequence: CASSGRGYNEQFF. The whole variable domain, filled in from reference TRBV2 and TRBJ2-1, reads EPEVTQTPSHQVTQMGQEVILRCVPISNHLYFYWYRQILGQKVEFLVSFYNNEISEKSEIFDDQFSVERPDGSNFTLKIRSTKLEDSAMYFCASSGRGYNEQFFGPGTRLTVL.